This entry concerns a single T cell receptor (beta chain). The sample is drawn from a study of blood T cell repertoires in COVID-19. The length of the CDR3 is 15 residues. Germline assignment: CDR1 LGHDT and CDR2 YNNKEL (reference sequence). With 4 bases clipped from V and 5 bases from J, the junction kept 8 bases outside the gene matches. Original analysis: Reference gene primers were amplified, and this amplification served to estimate nucleated cell counts. Only in-frame clones appear in the TCRdb table, and some are missing; sequencing was by immunoSEQ multiplex PCR. V and J calls and clone size follow that table, whereas D and trimming were derived from the DNA. The repertoire has about 190,000 clones, approximately 88% of them found once; the top ten carry around 6.6%.

The chain employs TRBV3-1 (or the pseudogene TRBV3-2) and TRBJ1-2; 9 bases are a match to TRBD1. What was sequenced was peripheral blood. The clonotype originates from a man aged 40-49 years with acute or convalescent COVID-19. In nucleotides, the CDR3 is TGTGCCAGCAGCCCCGATGGAGGGACAGGGTATGGCTACACCTTC. It codes for CASSPDGGTGYGYTF.